The T cell receptor (beta chain) under discussion was sequenced for a study of T cell changes during pregnancy in multiple sclerosis. V lost 0 bases to trimming and J lost 7 bases; unmatched junction nucleotides: 5. Germline V gene lookup returns CDR1 ENHRY and CDR2 SYGVKD. The CDR3 is made up of 14 amino acids. Using immunoSEQ multiplex PCR, the repertoire was profiled, and TCRdb retains in-frame clones only, with some absent. This table holds 40,000 to 45,000 clones, roughly 90% found once. The sequencing here drew on CD4+ T cells from peripheral blood mononuclear cells, taken before pregnancy. The clonotype was recovered from a female donor with multiple sclerosis, enrolled in a pregnancy study. The V call is TRBV10-3, the J call TRBJ1-1; 7 positions match TRBD1. The CDR3 DNA follows: TGTGCCATCAGTGAGTCGAGGGGACAGTTTGAAGCTTTCTTT. Translating gives CAISESRGQFEAFF.